The T cell receptor beta chain under discussion was sequenced for a study of Graves' ophthalmopathy and Graves' hyperthyroidism. Study findings and constraints: A model built from 13 signatures distinguished ophthalmopathy from stable hyperthyroidism with 87.88% sensitivity and 81.08% specificity.

The authors amplified TCR beta CDR3 regions, and they did so from RNA transcripts for repertoire sequencing. Following a first-round RT-PCR that used HTBI primers, a second-round multiplex PCR was carried out. MiXCR, applied by TCRdb to the multiplex PCR reads, yields one record per CDR3 protein. Of 20,000 to 30,000 distinct CDR3 sequences in the sample, around 50% were seen once. The CDR3 has 14 residues. Trimming stripped 0 bases from V and 4 bases from J, with 9 bases between. From germline, CDR1 is SNHLY and CDR2 FYNNEI. Hyperthyroidism qualified as stable when ophthalmopathy did not develop within 18 months of follow-up. Other autoimmune diseases, uncontrolled infections, pregnancy and lactation each led to patient exclusion. Diagnosis was based on clinical symptoms, serum thyroxine, TRAb, thyroid ultrasound and orbital computed tomography. In its sample, this clonotype ranks as medium-sized. What it recognizes is unknown.

The chain is built from TRBV2 and TRBJ1-2, with unresolved D. Sequenced sample: peripheral blood. This TCR was sampled from an adult woman with stable Graves' hyperthyroidism. The CDR3 DNA is TGTGCCAGCAGTGAAGCGCGGGGTGTCTATGGCTACACCTTC. Amino acids: CASSEARGVYGYTF.